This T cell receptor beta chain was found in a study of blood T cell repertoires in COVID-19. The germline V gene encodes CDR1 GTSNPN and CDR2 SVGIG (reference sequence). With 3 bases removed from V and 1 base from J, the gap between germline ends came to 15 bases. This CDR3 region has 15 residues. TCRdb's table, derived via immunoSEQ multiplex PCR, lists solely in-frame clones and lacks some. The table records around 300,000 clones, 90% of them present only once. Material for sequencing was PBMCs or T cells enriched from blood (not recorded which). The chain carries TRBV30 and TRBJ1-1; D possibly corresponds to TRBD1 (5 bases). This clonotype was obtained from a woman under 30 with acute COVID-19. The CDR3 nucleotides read TGTGCCTGGAGCGCCATAGACAGCCAGAACACTGAAGCTTTCTTT. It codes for CAWSAIDSQNTEAFF.